These 30 T cell receptor beta chains originate from one sample sequenced in a study of T cell responses to AZD1222 COVID-19 vaccine. Profiled with immunoSEQ multiplex PCR; TCRdb holds only in-frame clones, not every one. This sample carries about 100,000 clones, around nine tenths of them seen once, and the ten largest clones take roughly 1.8%. The source material was peripheral blood, sampled on day 0 of AZD1222 vaccination. The receptors were gathered from an adult in good health.

This clone occurred once. The J gene is TRBJ1-4, the V gene TRBV7-9, with a tentative D call TRBD1 (5 bases). The CDR3 has 14 amino acids. V lost 7 bases and J lost 1, with 10 bases in between. CDR1 and CDR2 (germline): SEHNR, FQNEAQ (reference sequence). CDR3 sequence reads: CASTSGGTNEKLFF. CDR3 DNA sequence: TGTGCCAGCACCTCCGGGGGAACTAATGAAAAACTGTTTTTT.

The chain joins TRBV27 to TRBJ2-1; TRBD1 might be the D (5 bases). The V end lost 8 bases, the J end lost 10 bases, and 15 bases lay between the germline ends. The CDR3 is made up of 12 amino acids. Per germline, CDR1 MNHEY and CDR2 SMNVEV (reference sequence). The CDR3 sequence: CASGTGTIEQFF. For the CDR3, the DNA is TGTGCCAGCGGAACAGGTACGATCGAGCAGTTCTTC.

The chain's CDR3 is CASSVADGGYEQYF. CDR3 DNA: TGTGCCAGCAGCGTTGCTGACGGAGGCTACGAGCAGTACTTC. V is TRBV9 and J is TRBJ2-7; D perhaps matches TRBD2 (5 bases). Germline V gene data show CDR1 as SGDLS and CDR2 as YYNGEE. V was shortened by 2 bases and J by 3 bases, with 12 bases between the two germline ends. The CDR3 is 14 amino acids.

The chain is built from TRBV6-4 and TRBJ2-3, with TRBD2 matching over 7 bases. V was pared by 4 bases and J by 6 bases, with 7 bases of the junction left unmatched. The CDR3 covers 14 residues. Germline V CDR1 and CDR2: MRHNA, SNTAGT. CDR3 DNA sequence: TGTGCCAGCAGTGCGACAACTAGCGCGGATACGCAGTATTTT. Protein: CASSATTSADTQYF.

CDR3 nucleotide sequence: TGCAGCGCCCACGAAGACACGGACTATGGCTACACCTTC. Encoded protein: CSAHEDTDYGYTF. V and J are TRBV29-1 and TRBJ1-2; D ambiguous. Per germline, CDR1 SQVTM and CDR2 ANQGSEA. Trimming took 7 bases from V and 3 from J, leaving 15 bases between them. The CDR3 contains 13 residues. Using reference TRBV29-1 and TRBJ1-2 for the parts outside the CDR3, the full variable domain is SAVISQKPSRDICQRGTSLTIQCQVDSQVTMMFWYRQQPGQSLTLIATANQGSEATYESGFVIDKFPISRPNLTFSTLTVSNMSPEDSSIYLCSAHEDTDYGYTFGSGTRLTVV.

The CDR3 is CASSNKDRELFF. The CDR3 DNA follows: TGTGCCAGCAGCAATAAGGACCGGGAGCTGTTTTTT. This rearrangement joins TRBV7-8 to TRBJ2-2; D is ambiguous. Trimming shortened V by 5 bases and J by 9 bases, and 10 bases separated the two germline ends. Germline CDR1 reads SGHVS; CDR2 reads FQNEAQ. This CDR3 has 12 residues.

The gene calls are TRBV13 and TRBJ2-3; 8 bases match TRBD2. The CDR3 contains 15 residues. CDR1 and CDR2 from the germline V gene are PRHDT and FYEKMQ (reference sequence). With 3 bases clipped from V and 5 bases from J, the junction kept 7 bases outside the gene matches. The CDR3 sequence: CASSFFRLAGDTQYF. CDR3 nucleotide sequence: TGTGCCAGCAGCTTCTTTAGGCTAGCGGGAGATACGCAGTATTTT.

The genes are TRBV28 and TRBJ1-6, with unresolved D. Looked up from germline, CDR1 is MDHEN and CDR2 is SYDVKM. The CDR3 has 12 amino acids. Deletions cut 6 bases from V and 14 bases from J, with 14 bases between. Written as DNA, the CDR3 is TGTGCCAGCAGCAGACCTCTGGGAACCCTCCACTTT. Protein: CASSRPLGTLHF.

CDR3 nucleotides: TGTGCCAGCAGCCCCTACCGGACAGGGGCCTACGAGCAGTACTTC. Amino acids: CASSPYRTGAYEQYF. The chain joins TRBV3-1 (or the pseudogene TRBV3-2) to TRBJ2-7; 9 bases are shared with TRBD1. The J segment lost 2 bases and the V segment lost 4 bases, leaving 6 bases of the junction unmatched. CDR3 size: 15 residues. The V gene's germline CDR1 is LGHDT and CDR2 YNNKEL (reference sequence).

The chain couples TRBV18 to TRBJ2-3; 15 bases are shared with TRBD2. Germline assignment: CDR1 KGHSH and CDR2 LQKENI. V shed 5 bases and J 2 bases; nucleotides not matched to a gene: 5. There are 17 residues in the CDR3. The DNA of the CDR3 is TGTGCCAGCTCAGGACTAGCGGGAGGGCCCGACACAGATACGCAGTATTTT. Residues: CASSGLAGGPDTDTQYF. The full variable domain, rest sourced from reference TRBV18 and TRBJ2-3, is NAGVMQNPRHLVRRRGQEARLRCSPMKGHSHVYWYRQLPEEGLKFMVYLQKENIIDESGMPKERFSAEFPKEGPSILRIQQVVRGDSAAYFCASSGLAGGPDTDTQYFGPGTRLTVL.

V gene TRBV3-1 (or the pseudogene TRBV3-2) combines with J gene TRBJ1-2; 7 bases match TRBD1. The ends lost 2 bases at V and 7 bases at J; junction bases unmatched: 10. This CDR3 is built from 15 residues. Per the germline V gene, CDR1 is LGHDT and CDR2 is YNNKEL (reference sequence). CDR3 bases: TGTGCCAGCAGCCAATCCGACAGGGCGGTTTCTGGCTACACCTTC. Protein product: CASSQSDRAVSGYTF.

V is TRBV18 and J is TRBJ2-7; D gene ambiguous. The CDR3 contains 12 residues. Germline V lookup: CDR1 KGHSH, CDR2 LQKENI. Trimming pared 3 bases from V and 2 bases from J, leaving 5 bases between. CDR3: CASSPDTYEQYF. The CDR3, as DNA: TGTGCCAGCTCACCGGATACCTACGAGCAGTACTTC.

V gene TRBV5-3 combines with J gene TRBJ1-6; 7 bases line up with TRBD1. TRBV5-3 is assigned to the ORF class and has an uncertain function. J lost 7 bases, V lost 4 bases, and 17 bases had no gene match. This CDR3 has 18 amino acids. The DNA for the CDR3 is TGTGCCAGAAGCACGTCTCTCCGGGACAGAGGGTGGAATTCACCCCTCCACTTT. Translating gives CARSTSLRDRGWNSPLHF.

The chain links TRBV2 to TRBJ2-6; D gene uncertain. The ends were cut back, 5 bases at V and 3 bases at J, with 5 bases in the middle. CDR3 length: 13 residues. Germline V gives CDR1 SNHLY, CDR2 FYNNEI. This chain's CDR3 is CASSYLGANVLTF. CDR3 DNA: TGTGCCAGCAGTTATCTTGGGGCCAACGTCCTGACTTTC. Using reference TRBV2 and TRBJ2-6 for the parts outside the CDR3, the full variable domain is EPEVTQTPSHQVTQMGQEVILRCVPISNHLYFYWYRQILGQKVEFLVSFYNNEISEKSEIFDDQFSVERPDGSNFTLKIRSTKLEDSAMYFCASSYLGANVLTFGAGSRLTVL.

The V and J genes are TRBV7-9 and TRBJ1-6, with a tentative D call TRBD1 (6 bases). Germline V CDR1 and CDR2: SEHNR, FQNEAQ (reference sequence). This CDR3 comprises 13 residues. V lost 8 bases and J lost 2, with 7 bases in between. The CDR3 sequence: CASGGPYNSPLHF. The CDR3 DNA sequence: TGTGCCAGCGGGGGGCCCTATAATTCACCCCTCCACTTT.

The rearrangement joins TRBV28 to TRBJ2-7; TRBD2 is a possible D gene (5 bases). Trimming pared 5 bases from V and 2 bases from J, leaving 16 bases between. CDR3 size: 15 residues. Germline CDR1 and CDR2: MDHEN and SYDVKM. CDR3 sequence reads: CASSEVTAEAYEQYF. The CDR3 DNA reads TGTGCCAGCAGTGAGGTAACGGCGGAGGCCTACGAGCAGTACTTC. Full variable domain (rest looked up from reference TRBV28 and TRBJ2-7): DVKVTQSSRYLVKRTGEKVFLECVQDMDHENMFWYRQDPGLGLRLIYFSYDVKMKEKGDIPEGYSVSREKKERFSLILESASTNQTSMYLCASSEVTAEAYEQYFGPGTRLTVT.

This clone was detected only once. This chain uses TRBV19 with TRBJ1-5; no clear D gene. In germline, CDR1 is LNHDA, CDR2 SQIVND (reference sequence). This CDR3 is 15 amino acids long. Trimming removed 5 bases at V and 1 base at J, with 12 bases between. The CDR3 nucleotides are TGTGCCAGTAGTTGGCTGGGGTCAAGCAATCAGCCCCAGCATTTT. Amino acids: CASSWLGSSNQPQHF.

The rearrangement uses TRBV4-1 and TRBJ2-7, with D uncertain. This CDR3 comprises 14 residues. The germline gives CDR1 MGHRA, CDR2 YSYEKL. The V gene lost 1 base and the J gene lost 0 bases, with 7 bases spanning the gap. CDR3 sequence (DNA): TGCGCCAGCAGCCAAGTGATTAGCTCCTACGAGCAGTACTTC. It specifies CASSQVISSYEQYF.

CDR3 bases: TGTGCCAGCAGTTTAGGTCACTCTGGGGCCAACGTCCTGACTTTC. As protein: CASSLGHSGANVLTF. The chain joins TRBV27 to TRBJ2-6; no clear D. Germline loops: CDR1 MNHEY, CDR2 SMNVEV (reference sequence). V was shortened by 2 bases and J by 0 bases, with 5 bases between the two germline ends. This CDR3 has 15 residues.

The rearrangement links TRBV13 to TRBJ2-7, with 7 bases identical to TRBD1. Germline trimming cut 5 bases from V and 5 bases from J; bases unmatched to any gene: 12. This CDR3 has 15 amino acids. Germline loops: CDR1 PRHDT, CDR2 FYEKMQ (reference sequence). DNA for the CDR3: TGTGCCAGCAGCAGAGCCGGGACAGCTTCCCACGAGCAGTACTTC. Residues: CASSRAGTASHEQYF.

Only a few counts were recorded for this clone. V usage is TRBV11-2 and J usage is TRBJ2-7; D might be TRBD1 (5 bases). The germline gives CDR1 SGHAT, CDR2 FQNNGV. The CDR3 spans 12 residues. V shed 5 bases and J shed 7 bases, with 12 bases lying between them. In nucleotides, the CDR3 is TGTGCCAGCAGCCAAGTAGGGGAAGAGCAGTACTTC. Its translation is CASSQVGEEQYF.

The V and J genes are TRBV5-6 and TRBJ1-6, with TRBD1 as a possible D gene (6 bases). This CDR3 region has 15 residues. Germline CDR1 reads SGHDT; CDR2 reads YYEEEE. V gave up 1 base and J gave up 5 bases, with 10 bases separating them. The DNA of the CDR3 is TGTGCCAGCAGCTTGTACAGGGCTAATAATTCACCCCTCCACTTT. It translates to CASSLYRANNSPLHF.

V usage is TRBV19 and J usage is TRBJ1-5; 11 nucleotides line up with TRBD1. CDR1 LNHDA and CDR2 SQIVND come from the germline V gene (reference sequence). The trim removed 5 bases at V and 6 bases at J, leaving 9 bases unmatched. The CDR3 consists of 16 residues. The CDR3 nucleotides read TGTGCCAGTAGTCGACGGACAGGGGGCTCGGTTCAGCCCCAGCATTTT. As protein: CASSRRTGGSVQPQHF. Variable domain in full (rest from reference TRBV19 and TRBJ1-5): DGGITQSPKYLFRKEGQNVTLSCEQNLNHDAMYWYRQDPGQGLRLIYYSQIVNDFQKGDIAEGYSVSREKKESFPLTVTSAQKNPTAFYLCASSRRTGGSVQPQHFGDGTRLSIL.

For the CDR3, the DNA is TGTGCCAGCAGTTATTTTATGAACACCGGGGAGCTGTTTTTT. It specifies CASSYFMNTGELFF. The V gene is TRBV7-3, the J gene TRBJ2-2; D unclear. CDR1 is SGHTA, CDR2 FQGTGA, per germline. Trimming cost V 6 bases and J 1 base, with 9 bases left between them. This CDR3 region has 14 residues.

The chain couples TRBV13 to TRBJ2-2, with TRBD2 matching 10 bases. The germline gives CDR1 PRHDT, CDR2 FYEKMQ (reference sequence). This CDR3 contains 19 residues. J lost 2 bases, V lost 5 bases, and 14 bases had no gene match. CDR3 loop: CASSPPLAGGGGNTGELFF. CDR3 coding DNA: TGTGCCAGCAGCCCACCCTTAGCGGGAGGAGGTGGTAACACCGGGGAGCTGTTTTTT.

This clone was picked up one time. This sequence joins TRBV7-9 and TRBJ2-2; tentative D call: TRBD1 (6 bases). CDR3 length: 15 amino acids. The germline V gene encodes CDR1 SEHNR and CDR2 FQNEAQ (reference sequence). V was trimmed by 1 base and J by 5 bases, leaving 11 bases between them. CDR3 protein: CASSLDRAVTGELFF. As DNA, the CDR3 is TGTGCCAGCAGCTTAGACAGGGCAGTAACCGGGGAGCTGTTTTTT.

This clone is a singleton in its sample. The chain is built from TRBV3-1 (or the pseudogene TRBV3-2) and TRBJ1-4; weak D call: TRBD1 (5 bases). CDR1 is LGHDT, CDR2 YNNKEL, per germline (reference sequence). CDR3 size: 13 residues. Trimming pared 10 bases from V and 4 bases from J, leaving 13 bases between. For the CDR3, the DNA is TGTGCCACCCAGGACAAACTTAATGAAAAACTGTTTTTT. Translation gives CATQDKLNEKLFF.

This clone has a single count. The chain uses TRBV2 and TRBJ2-1; 9 bases match TRBD2. V was pared by 8 bases and J by 4 bases, with 9 bases of the junction left unmatched. This CDR3 has 15 amino acids. Germline assignment: CDR1 SNHLY and CDR2 FYNNEI. CDR3 DNA: TGTGCCAGCTCCTATCTAGCGGGGATGTACAATGAGCAGTTCTTC. It translates to CASSYLAGMYNEQFF.

This clone was counted at least ten times. The chain combines TRBV7-6 with TRBJ2-7; 7 bases map to TRBD2. J lost 6 bases, V lost 2 bases, and 19 bases had no gene match. Germline V gene lookup returns CDR1 SGHVS and CDR2 FNYEAQ. This CDR3 spans 18 amino acids. CDR3 sequence (DNA): TGTGCCAGCAGCTTAAGGGCTAGCGGAGCAAACCTGGGTGGCGAGCAGTACTTC. Its protein product is CASSLRASGANLGGEQYF.

This clone was counted once. The chain employs TRBV5-6 and TRBJ1-6, with D uncertain. CDR1 is SGHDT, CDR2 YYEEEE, per germline. Trimming removed 2 bases from V and 10 bases from J, with 16 bases in between. The CDR3 is 15 amino acids. The CDR3 protein is CASSLLARRESPLHF. CDR3 sequence (DNA): TGTGCCAGCAGCTTATTAGCGCGTAGGGAGTCACCCCTCCACTTT.